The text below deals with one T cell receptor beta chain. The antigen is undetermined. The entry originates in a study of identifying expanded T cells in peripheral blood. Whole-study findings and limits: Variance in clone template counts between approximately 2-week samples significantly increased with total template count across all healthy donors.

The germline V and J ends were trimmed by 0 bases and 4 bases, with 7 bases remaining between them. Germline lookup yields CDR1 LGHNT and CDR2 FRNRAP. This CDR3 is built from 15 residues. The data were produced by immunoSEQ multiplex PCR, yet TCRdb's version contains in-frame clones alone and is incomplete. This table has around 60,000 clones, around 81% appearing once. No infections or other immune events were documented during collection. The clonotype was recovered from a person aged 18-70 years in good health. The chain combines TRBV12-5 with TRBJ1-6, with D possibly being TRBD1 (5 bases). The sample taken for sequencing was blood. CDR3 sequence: CASGLVRQYNSPLHF. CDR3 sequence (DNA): TGTGCTAGTGGTTTGGTACGACAGTATAATTCACCCCTCCACTTT.